The 30 T cell receptor beta chains listed next were all sequenced from one sample in a study of immune heterogeneity within non-small cell lung tumors. Template input was genomic DNA from bulk tumor (around 630 ng per sample). Several spatially distant biopsies were obtained per primary tumor intraoperatively. Curative surgery was performed on patients who had untreated, newly diagnosed non-small cell lung cancer. For the TCR beta CDR3, multiplex PCR with 32 V and 13 J primers performed the amplification. TCRdb passed the multiplex PCR reads through MiXCR, listing each CDR3 protein once. The sample has under 20,000 distinct CDR3 sequences; around 28% are singletons. What was sequenced was lung tumor tissue. These receptors were taken from a man between 35 and 55 years old with non-small cell lung cancer.

The sample holds a few counts of this clonotype. The missing conserved phenylalanine or tryptophan at the end of this CDR3 makes a read error likely. Because the CDR3's place on the DNA is in doubt, the DNA is left out and the CDR3 is given as listed by TCRdb. V usage is TRBV3-1 and J usage is TRBJ1-2; TRBD1 is the table's D call and was not checked against the DNA. The CDR3 length equals 13 residues, ends included. CDR1 and CDR2 (germline): LGHDT, YNNKEL (reference sequence). The CDR3 spells CASSQRTGGLNFL.

This clonotype was counted only a few times. A much more abundant neighbour one base away suggests this may be a read error. The chain carries TRBV19 and TRBJ2-7; TRBD1 agrees at 10 bases. The germline CDR1 and CDR2 sequences are LNHDA and SQIVND (reference sequence). The length of the CDR3 is 17 residues. With 3 bases clipped from V and 8 bases from J, the junction kept 16 bases outside the gene matches. The CDR3 protein is CASSIKALRQGAHKQYF. The CDR3 bases are TGTGCCAGTAGTATTAAAGCCCTTAGACAGGGGGCACACAAGCAGTACTTC. The full variable domain, with the rest looked up from reference TRBV19 and TRBJ2-7, is DGGITQSPKYLFRKEGQNVTLSCEQNLNHDAMYWYRQDPGQGLRLIYYSQIVNDFQKGDIAEGYSVSREKKESFPLTVTSAQKNPTAFYLCASSIKALRQGAHKQYFGPGTRLTVT.

This clonotype was recorded once. This clone may be a read error of a much larger clone one base away. The chain couples TRBV7-2 to TRBJ2-1, with 14 nucleotides matching TRBD2. The CDR3 extends over 15 amino acids. CDR1 and CDR2 (germline): SGHTA, FQGNSA. The CDR3, as DNA: TGTGCCAGCAGCTGGGGACTAGCGGGAGCCAATGAGCATTTCTTC. This gives the protein CASSWGLAGANEHFF.

A single count supports this clonotype. The rearrangement uses TRBV3-1 and TRBJ1-5, with D unresolved. Germline values: CDR1 LGHDT, CDR2 YNNKEL (reference sequence). The CDR3 extends over 14 amino acids. The CDR3 reads CFSSRRGSNQPQHF. CDR3 nucleotides: TGTTTCAGCAGCCGACGGGGAAGCAATCAGCCCCAGCATTTT.

The V and J genes are TRBV5-1 and TRBJ2-1; no clear D gene. CDR3 length equals 14 residues. Trimming cost V 0 bases and J 2 bases, with 6 bases left between them. CDR1 SGHRS and CDR2 YFSETQ come from the germline V gene. The CDR3 nucleotides read TGCGCCAGCAGCTTGGATGTGACCTACAATGAGCAGTTCTTC. Its translation is CASSLDVTYNEQFF.

This clonotype was seen many times. The J gene is TRBJ2-7, the V gene TRBV5-1; 7 positions agree with TRBD1. The CDR3 contains 15 residues. V gave up 4 bases and J gave up 0 bases; unmatched junction bases: 7. Germline V gene data show CDR1 as SGHRS and CDR2 as YFSETQ. The CDR3 region is CASSIRDSSSYEQYF. The CDR3, as DNA: TGCGCCAGCAGCATCCGGGACAGTAGCTCCTACGAGCAGTACTTC. Together with reference TRBV5-1 and TRBJ2-7, the CDR3 gives the full variable domain: KAGVTQTPRYLIKTRGQQVTLSCSPISGHRSVSWYQQTPGQGLQFLFEYFSETQRNKGNFPGRFSGRQFSNSRSEMNVSTLELGDSALYLCASSIRDSSSYEQYFGPGTRLTVT.

The rearrangement uses TRBV6-4 and TRBJ1-1, with D hard to call. V shed 6 bases and J shed 1 base, with 12 bases lying between them. Germline V gene lookup returns CDR1 MRHNA and CDR2 SNTAGT. This CDR3 spans 14 amino acids. CDR3 nucleotides: TGTGCCAGCAGGATGGAACAAACGAACACTGAAGCTTTCTTT. Residues: CASRMEQTNTEAFF.

The chain links TRBV9 to TRBJ2-1; D might be TRBD2 (5 bases). V was cut by 4 bases and J by 14 bases, with 16 bases left in between. From germline, CDR1 is SGDLS and CDR2 YYNGEE. This CDR3 region has 12 residues. The DNA of the CDR3 is TGTGCCAGCAGCCCCCCGGGAAGGGAGAAGTTCTTC. This gives the protein CASSPPGREKFF.

By its share, this clonotype is medium-sized (0.01 to 0.1%). The chain has TRBV10-3 and TRBJ1-4, with D perhaps matching TRBD1 (5 bases). The CDR3 runs to 13 residues. The V end was cut by 10 bases, the J end by 4 bases, with 13 bases between. The germline V gene encodes CDR1 ENHRY and CDR2 SYGVKD. CDR3 amino acids: CATSRGHNEKLFF. The CDR3 DNA is TGTGCCACCTCAAGGGGCCATAATGAAAAACTGTTTTTT.

This clonotype was seen ten or more times. This rearrangement joins TRBV19 to TRBJ1-6; 7 positions agree with TRBD1. This CDR3 is 14 amino acids long. From germline, CDR1 is LNHDA and CDR2 SQIVND (reference sequence). The junction had 7 bases not matched to a gene; V was cut back by 8 bases and J by 6 bases. CDR3 loop: CASGPTGFNSPLHF. The CDR3 bases are TGTGCCAGTGGCCCGACAGGGTTTAATTCACCCCTCCACTTT.

This clonotype was recorded a few times. The gene calls are TRBV9 and TRBJ1-2, with a weak D call TRBD1 (5 bases). Trimming removed 7 bases at V and 7 bases at J, with 14 bases between. The CDR3 extends over 12 amino acids. Looked up from germline, CDR1 is SGDLS and CDR2 is YYNGEE. The CDR3, as DNA: TGTGCCAGCCAAAGACTGGGGGGTGGCTACACCTTC. Translating it yields CASQRLGGGYTF.

This clonotype was seen repeatedly, ten times or more. The chain joins TRBV6-4 to TRBJ2-7; unclear D gene. The CDR3 extends over 16 amino acids. V was trimmed by 0 bases and J by 1 base, leaving 13 bases between them. Germline-derived CDR1 and CDR2 are MRHNA and SNTAGT. The CDR3 spells CASSDSSKDYSYEQYF. In nucleotides, the CDR3 is TGTGCCAGCAGTGACTCGTCAAAGGATTATTCCTACGAGCAGTACTTC.

Of note for this clonotype: This may stem from a read error, because a much larger clone lies one nucleotide away. The V and J genes are TRBV6-1 and TRBJ2-1; a weak D match, TRBD2 (5 bases). The CDR3 extends over 15 amino acids. Germline V gene lookup returns CDR1 MNHNS and CDR2 SASEGT. The V and J ends lost 6 bases and 6 bases respectively, with 18 bases between them. This chain's CDR3 is CASRDGLRPCNEQFF. The CDR3 bases are TGTGCCAGCAGAGACGGACTCAGGCCCTGCAATGAGCAGTTCTTC.

This rearrangement joins TRBV10-3 to TRBJ1-1; a weak D match, TRBD1 (6 bases). V was trimmed by 6 bases and J by 5 bases, leaving 10 bases between them. CDR3 length equals 12 residues. Germline loops: CDR1 ENHRY, CDR2 SYGVKD. The CDR3 is CAIRDQGTEAFF. Written as DNA, the CDR3 is TGTGCCATCAGGGACCAGGGGACTGAAGCTTTCTTT.

The chain recombines TRBV6-5 with TRBJ2-7, with 9 bases aligning to TRBD2. V was pared by 3 bases and J by 4 bases, with 4 bases of the junction left unmatched. The CDR3 sequence is 14 residues long. Germline V gene lookup returns CDR1 MNHEY and CDR2 SVGAGI. The chain's CDR3 is CASSYQREAYEQYF. CDR3 nucleotide sequence: TGTGCCAGCAGTTATCAGCGGGAGGCTTACGAGCAGTACTTC.

To note about this clonotype: Given a much more abundant clone one base away, this may be a read error. The chain is built from TRBV20-1 and TRBJ1-5; D remains unclear. The V gene's germline CDR1 is DFQATT and CDR2 SNEGSKA (reference sequence). V was trimmed by 8 bases and J by 4 bases, leaving 12 bases between them. This CDR3 has 12 residues. The chain's CDR3 is CSSRALNQPQHF. CDR3 DNA: TGCAGTTCTCGGGCCTTGAATCAGCCCCAGCATTTT.

V and J are TRBV7-9 and TRBJ2-5, with a possible D match to TRBD1 (5 bases). This CDR3 is 11 amino acids long. V was trimmed by 10 bases and J by 0 bases, leaving 6 bases between them. CDR1 is SEHNR, CDR2 FQNEAQ, per germline (reference sequence). The CDR3 region is CAMTDQETQYF. In DNA, the CDR3 is TGTGCCATGACAGACCAAGAGACCCAGTACTTC.

Relative to its sample, this clonotype is medium-sized. The chain recombines TRBV5-6 with TRBJ2-7; D may be TRBD1 (6 bases). V was cut by 3 bases and J by 3 bases, with 13 bases left in between. The CDR3 contains 14 residues. The germline gives CDR1 SGHDT, CDR2 YYEEEE. In DNA form, the CDR3 reads TGTGCCAGCAGCTCCGCAGGGGAAGGCTACGAGCAGTACTTC. This gives the protein CASSSAGEGYEQYF.

A note on this clonotype: It may be a read error: a sequence one base away is much more abundant. The V and J genes are TRBV5-1 and TRBJ2-7; 7 bases line up with TRBD1. The V gene's germline CDR1 is SGHRS and CDR2 YFSETQ. CDR3 length: 17 amino acids. V was pared by 2 bases and J by 4 bases, with 15 bases of the junction left unmatched. The CDR3 region is CASSFSQGTWSSYEQYF. The CDR3 DNA sequence: TGCGCCAGCAGCTTCTCACAGGGGACATGGTCTTCTTACGAGCAGTACTTC.

This clonotype rates as medium-sized (0.01 to 0.1%). The chain joins TRBV24-1 to TRBJ1-2; D remains unclear. The CDR3 extends over 14 amino acids. Between the trimmed V and J ends, which lost 5 bases and 4 bases, there was a span of 13 bases. CDR1 and CDR2 (germline): KGHDR, SFDVKD. In DNA form, the CDR3 reads TGTGCCACCAGTGGGGAGGGTTTTGGCTATGGCTACACCTTC. The encoded protein is CATSGEGFGYGYTF.

This clonotype appeared a single time. This may be a read error: a much more frequent sequence differs by one nucleotide. The rearrangement joins TRBV19 to TRBJ2-1; no firm D call. The CDR3 is made up of 17 amino acids. V was cut by 3 bases and J by 5 bases, with 20 bases left in between. In germline, CDR1 is LNHDA, CDR2 SQIVND (reference sequence). The CDR3: CASSIVSGNPRHNEQFF. CDR3 bases: TGTGCCAGTAGTATCGTCTCGGGCAATCCCAGACACAATGAGCAGTTCTTC.

The rearrangement joins TRBV6-1 to TRBJ2-1; weak D call: TRBD1 (5 bases). The ends were cut back, 8 bases at V and 0 bases at J, with 23 bases in the middle. From germline, CDR1 is MNHNS and CDR2 SASEGT. CDR3 length equals 18 residues. Here the CDR3 reads CASGSVRAGLGSYNEQFF. Written as DNA, the CDR3 is TGTGCCAGCGGGTCAGTACGAGCAGGGCTAGGCTCCTACAATGAGCAGTTCTTC.

Remarks on this clonotype: One base away lies a much larger clone, so this may be a sequencing read error. Since no conserved phenylalanine or tryptophan closes the CDR3, a read error is the likely cause. This sequence joins TRBV27 and TRBJ2-4; perhaps TRBD1 as D (6 bases). The CDR3 length is 16 residues. The V end lost 5 bases, the J end lost 1 base, and 15 bases lay between the germline ends. The V gene's germline CDR1 is MNHEY and CDR2 SMNVEV (reference sequence). The CDR3 bases are TGTGCCAGCAGTCCTACAGGGATCACGGCCAAAAACATTCAGTACTAC. This sequence encodes CASSPTGITAKNIQYY.

Judged by abundance, this clonotype is medium-sized. The CDR3 region is CASGGDTYNQLFF. Written as DNA, the CDR3 is TGTGCCAGTGGAGGGGACACCTATAACCAACTGTTTTTT. This chain uses TRBV19 with TRBJ1-4, with a weak D call TRBD1 (6 bases). The germline gives CDR1 LNHDA, CDR2 SQIVND (reference sequence). V was trimmed by 8 bases and J by 12 bases, leaving 19 bases between them. This CDR3 contains 13 residues.

With respect to this clonotype: A single base separates this from a much larger clone, so it may be a read error. The chain combines TRBV28 with TRBJ1-2; 9 nucleotides match TRBD1. Germline V gives CDR1 MDHEN, CDR2 SYDVKM. This CDR3 has 14 amino acids. The CDR3 spells CASSQGQGNYGYNF. Here the CDR3 DNA reads TGTGCCAGCAGTCAGGGACAGGGCAACTATGGCTACAACTTC.

By share, this clonotype ranks as medium-sized (0.01 to 0.1%). CDR3 amino acids: CASSWETGTRYEQYF. As DNA, the CDR3 is TGCGCCAGCAGCTGGGAGACCGGGACAAGATACGAGCAGTACTTC. V and J are TRBV5-1 and TRBJ2-7; TRBD1 is a possible D gene (6 bases). Trimming cost V 3 bases and J 4 bases, with 17 bases left between them. Germline V gives CDR1 SGHRS, CDR2 YFSETQ. This CDR3 region has 15 residues.

This clonotype came up many times. An end of the junction does not agree with germline; a read error may underlie this. The V and J genes are TRBV6-2 or TRBV6-3 and TRBJ2-1; 10 bases align to TRBD2. In germline, CDR1 is MNHEY, CDR2 SVGEGT. The CDR3 consists of 14 residues. As DNA, the CDR3 is TGTGCCAGCAGTTACTCCCCTCTAGCGGGAGACTGGATCTTC. Translating gives CASSYSPLAGDWIF.

With respect to this clonotype: A much larger clone lies one base from this, so it may be a read error. The V and J genes are TRBV28 and TRBJ1-2; a weak D match, TRBD1 (5 bases). The CDR3 contains 13 residues. V gave up 9 bases and J gave up 7 bases, with 18 bases separating them. Germline-derived CDR1 and CDR2 are MDHEN and SYDVKM. The CDR3 DNA reads as TGTGCCAGAAGGCAGAGCGGGGGGGGTGGCTACACCTTC. This encodes CARRQSGGGGYTF.

The rearrangement links TRBV27 to TRBJ2-3; 14 bases map to TRBD2. Looked up from germline, CDR1 is MNHEY and CDR2 is SMNVEV (reference sequence). The CDR3 is made up of 17 amino acids. V lost 3 bases and J lost 7; bases outside the gene matches: 9. The CDR3 DNA follows: TGTGCCAGCAGTTTCTTCGGACTAGCGGGAGGTTCGTATACGCAGTATTTT. Translating gives CASSFFGLAGGSYTQYF.

On this clonotype itself: A much larger clone lies a single base off, so this may be a read error. The CDR3 DNA sequence: TGTGCCAGCAGTCCCCGACAGAGTTTTAACACTGAAGCTTTCTTT. This encodes CASSPRQSFNTEAFF. The rearrangement links TRBV12-3 or TRBV12-4 to TRBJ1-1; D perhaps matches TRBD1 (5 bases). This CDR3 is 15 amino acids long. V lost 5 bases to trimming and J lost 2 bases, with 15 bases between them.